One sample yielded the 2 T cell receptor beta chains listed below, sequenced in a study of T cells after yellow fever vaccination. TCRdb re-called the 5' RACE reads through MiXCR, storing one row per CDR3 protein. The sample consists of 50,000 to 75,000 distinct CDR3 sequences, around 6.5% of them appearing once. This material consisted of CD8+ T cells sorted from PBMCs, taken on the day of the first yellow fever vaccination. The receptor set was obtained from a man in his late teens or twenties who received the YFV17D yellow fever vaccine.

This clonotype was detected only a few times. The rearrangement links TRBV12-3 or TRBV12-4 to TRBJ2-3; possibly TRBD1 for D (6 bases). Deletions cut 5 bases from V and 4 bases from J, with 16 bases between. The CDR3 extends over 15 amino acids. This CDR3 reads CASSRTALGADTQYF. CDR3 nucleotide sequence: TGTGCCAGCAGTCGGACAGCACTGGGGGCAGATACGCAGTATTTT.

The chain links TRBV6-1 to TRBJ2-5, with a weak D call TRBD1 (5 bases). V lost 3 bases and J lost 3, with 11 bases in between. Germline CDR1 and CDR2: MNHNS and SASEGT. This CDR3 contains 14 residues. The DNA for the CDR3 is TGTGCCAGCAGTGAGGACAACTGGAAAGAGACCCAGTACTTC. Translated, it gives CASSEDNWKETQYF.